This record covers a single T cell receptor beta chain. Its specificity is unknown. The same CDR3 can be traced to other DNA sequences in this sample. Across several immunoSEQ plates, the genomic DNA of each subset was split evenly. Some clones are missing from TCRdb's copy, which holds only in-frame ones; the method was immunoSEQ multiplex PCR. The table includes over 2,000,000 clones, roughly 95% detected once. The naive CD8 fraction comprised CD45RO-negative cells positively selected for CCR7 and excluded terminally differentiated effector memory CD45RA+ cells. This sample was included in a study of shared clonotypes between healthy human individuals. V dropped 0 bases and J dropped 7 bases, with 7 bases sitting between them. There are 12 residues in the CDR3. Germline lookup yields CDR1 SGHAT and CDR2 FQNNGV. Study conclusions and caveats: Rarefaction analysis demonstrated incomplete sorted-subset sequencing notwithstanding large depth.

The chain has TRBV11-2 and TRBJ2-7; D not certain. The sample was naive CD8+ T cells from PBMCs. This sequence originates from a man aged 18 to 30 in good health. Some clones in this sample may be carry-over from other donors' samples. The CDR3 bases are TGTGCCAGCAGCTTAGATCTCCGTGAGCAGTACTTC. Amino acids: CASSLDLREQYF.